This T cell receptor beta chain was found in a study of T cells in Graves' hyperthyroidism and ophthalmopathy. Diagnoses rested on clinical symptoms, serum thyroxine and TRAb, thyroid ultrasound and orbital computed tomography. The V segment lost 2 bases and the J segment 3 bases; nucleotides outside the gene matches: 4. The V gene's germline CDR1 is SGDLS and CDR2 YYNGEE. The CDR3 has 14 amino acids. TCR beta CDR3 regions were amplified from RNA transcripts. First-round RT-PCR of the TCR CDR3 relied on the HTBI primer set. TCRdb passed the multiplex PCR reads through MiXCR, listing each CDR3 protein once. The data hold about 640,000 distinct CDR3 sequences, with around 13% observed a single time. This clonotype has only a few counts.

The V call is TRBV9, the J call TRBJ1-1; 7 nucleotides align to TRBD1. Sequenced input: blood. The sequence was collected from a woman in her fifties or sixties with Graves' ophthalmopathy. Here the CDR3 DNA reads TGTGCCAGCAGCGTTGACAGGGCTGACACTGAAGCTTTCTTT. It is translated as CASSVDRADTEAFF. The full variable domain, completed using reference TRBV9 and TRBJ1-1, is DSGVTQTPKHLITATGQRVTLRCSPRSGDLSVYWYQQSLDQGLQFLIQYYNGEERAKGNILERFSAQQFPDLHSELNLSSLELGDSALYFCASSVDRADTEAFFGQGTRLTVV.